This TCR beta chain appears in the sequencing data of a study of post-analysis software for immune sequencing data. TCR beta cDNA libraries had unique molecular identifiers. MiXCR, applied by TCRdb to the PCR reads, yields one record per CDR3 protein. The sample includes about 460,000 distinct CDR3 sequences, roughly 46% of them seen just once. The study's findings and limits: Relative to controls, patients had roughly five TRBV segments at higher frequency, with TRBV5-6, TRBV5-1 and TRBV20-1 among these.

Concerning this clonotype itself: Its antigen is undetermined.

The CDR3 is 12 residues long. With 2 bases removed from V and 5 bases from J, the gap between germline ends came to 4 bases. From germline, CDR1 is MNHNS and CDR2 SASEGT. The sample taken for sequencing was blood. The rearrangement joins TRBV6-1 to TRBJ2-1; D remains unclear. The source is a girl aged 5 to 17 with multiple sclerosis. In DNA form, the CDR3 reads TGTGCCAGCAGTGAATGGAACAATGAGCAGTTCTTC. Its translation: CASSEWNNEQFF.